A single sample is the source of the 7 T cell receptor beta chains below, sequenced in a study of identical twins. TCRdb recomputed calls from the 5' RACE reads with MiXCR, one row per CDR3 protein. The repertoire has hundreds of thousands of distinct CDR3 sequences, approximately 24% of them found once; the top ten carry around 3%. This same sample was also part of a study on T cells expressing NK-cell markers.

Sequences were obtained from CD4+ T cells sorted from blood. The receptors shown here come from a woman in her late teens or twenties in good health.

V gene TRBV2 combines with J gene TRBJ2-5, with TRBD2 identical over 7 bases. CDR3 length: 16 amino acids. The J segment lost 4 bases and the V segment lost 8 bases, leaving 16 bases of the junction unmatched. The V gene's germline CDR1 is SNHLY and CDR2 FYNNEI. The CDR3 here is CASGRGTTIVRETQYF. CDR3 DNA: TGTGCCAGCGGTCGTGGGACTACAATCGTCCGAGAGACCCAGTACTTC. Full variable domain (missing parts from reference TRBV2 and TRBJ2-5): EPEVTQTPSHQVTQMGQEVILRCVPISNHLYFYWYRQILGQKVEFLVSFYNNEISEKSEIFDDQFSVERPDGSNFTLKIRSTKLEDSAMYFCASGRGTTIVRETQYFGPGTRLLVL.

The chain has TRBV12-3 or TRBV12-4 and TRBJ2-5; D ambiguous. V was cut by 8 bases and J by 4 bases, with 11 bases left in between. The CDR3 consists of 12 residues. The CDR3: CASGNNRETQYF. CDR3 DNA sequence: TGTGCCAGCGGGAACAATAGAGAGACCCAGTACTTC.

This clonotype showed up just a few times. The chain recombines TRBV11-2 with TRBJ2-7; 9 nucleotides agree with TRBD1. Looked up from germline, CDR1 is SGHAT and CDR2 is FQNNGV. The CDR3 contains 14 residues. V trimming: 5 bases; J trimming: 5 bases; junction bases outside the gene matches: 7. DNA for the CDR3: TGTGCCAGCAGCCCGACGACAGGGGGAAACGAGCAGTACTTC. Protein sequence: CASSPTTGGNEQYF.

The chain joins TRBV24-1 to TRBJ2-3; perhaps TRBD2 as D (5 bases). The CDR3 covers 15 residues. Trimming shortened V by 3 bases and J by 4 bases, and 13 bases separated the two germline ends. CDR1 and CDR2 from the germline V gene are KGHDR and SFDVKD. The DNA for the CDR3 is TGTGCCACCAGTGATCCCGGGGAAACGGCAGATACGCAGTATTTT. This gives the protein CATSDPGETADTQYF.

Many counts were recorded for this clonotype. The V and J genes are TRBV6-5 and TRBJ2-7; 9 nucleotides agree with TRBD1. The germline CDR1 and CDR2 sequences are MNHEY and SVGAGI. The CDR3 runs to 15 residues. The junction had 1 base not matched to a gene; V was cut back by 0 bases and J by 1 base. CDR3 coding DNA: TGTGCCAGCAGTTACTCTGGACAGGGGTCCTACGAGCAGTACTTC. Encoded protein: CASSYSGQGSYEQYF.

This clonotype was seen only a few times. V gene TRBV5-5 combines with J gene TRBJ2-1, with D possibly called TRBD1 or TRBD2 (6 bases each). Germline V gene data show CDR1 as SGHKS and CDR2 as YYEKEE (reference sequence). This CDR3 has 14 amino acids. The V end was cut by 3 bases, the J end by 15 bases, with 22 bases between. Here the CDR3 DNA reads TGTGCCAGCAGCTCGTACACGGGGGCGGGCAAGTCGTTCTTC. Translated: CASSSYTGAGKSFF.

This clonotype was seen more than once but under ten times. This chain connects TRBV4-2 to TRBJ2-7, with TRBD1 as a possible D gene (6 bases). CDR3 length: 14 residues. The germline V gene encodes CDR1 LGHNA and CDR2 YNFKEQ. V lost 4 bases and J lost 4, with 14 bases in between. CDR3 amino acids: CASSPPDRRYEQYF. The CDR3 DNA reads as TGTGCCAGCAGCCCCCCGGACAGAAGATACGAGCAGTACTTC.